Following are 10 T cell receptor beta chains from one sample sequenced in a study of OX40 agonist ivuxolimab in advanced cancers. Clones were read by immunoSEQ multiplex PCR, and TCRdb kept only the in-frame ones, dropping some. The table lists fewer than 75,000 clones, around 87% of them singletons. The sequencing used CD4+ or CD8+ T cells sorted from blood, collected in a trial of the OX40 agonist ivuxolimab. The receptors stem from an adult with an advanced solid tumor such as melanoma, head and neck, liver or kidney cancer.

The J gene is TRBJ1-1, the V gene TRBV19; tentative D call: TRBD1 (5 bases). This CDR3 has 14 amino acids. Germline values: CDR1 LNHDA, CDR2 SQIVND (reference sequence). V was cut by 2 bases and J by 3 bases, with 10 bases left in between. CDR3 sequence reads: CASSIRGGDTEAFF. In DNA, the CDR3 is TGTGCCAGTAGTATAAGAGGAGGGGACACTGAAGCTTTCTTT.

V usage is TRBV9 and J usage is TRBJ2-1; TRBD1 agrees at 9 bases. V trimming: 3 bases; J trimming: 8 bases; junction bases outside the gene matches: 18. Per germline, CDR1 SGDLS and CDR2 YYNGEE. CDR3 size: 18 residues. CDR3 amino acids: CASSARFPTGGASDEQFF. In DNA form, the CDR3 reads TGTGCCAGCAGCGCCCGTTTTCCTACAGGGGGCGCATCCGATGAGCAGTTCTTC.

CDR3 nucleotides: TGTGCCAGCAGGGGAGGGGGCGGATCGAACACCGGGGAGCTGTTTTTT. Translated: CASRGGGGSNTGELFF. This chain connects TRBV2 to TRBJ2-2; D is perhaps TRBD1 or TRBD2 (7 bases each). Germline lookup yields CDR1 SNHLY and CDR2 FYNNEI. The ends were cut back, 6 bases at V and 0 bases at J, with 14 bases in the middle. This CDR3 is 16 amino acids long.

This clone has more than one count but fewer than ten. The DNA for the CDR3 is TGTGCCAGCAGTTACTCTGGGACAGGGAGCGAGACCCAGTACTTC. This sequence encodes CASSYSGTGSETQYF. The V gene is TRBV6-5, the J gene TRBJ2-5; TRBD1 aligns across 9 bases. Germline CDR1 is MNHEY and CDR2 is SVGAGI. This CDR3 is built from 15 residues. V was clipped by 0 bases and J by 5 bases; unmatched bases: 4.

The J gene is TRBJ2-5, the V gene TRBV6-1, with unresolved D. Trimming removed 5 bases at V and 5 bases at J, with 12 bases between. The CDR3 runs to 13 residues. In germline, CDR1 is MNHNS, CDR2 SASEGT. The CDR3 loop is CASSRADTETQYF. CDR3 in DNA: TGTGCCAGCAGTCGGGCAGATACGGAGACCCAGTACTTC.

The chain is built from TRBV2 and TRBJ1-5, with D possibly being TRBD1 (5 bases). V lost 6 bases, J lost 4 bases, and 16 bases lay in between. The germline V gene encodes CDR1 SNHLY and CDR2 FYNNEI. The CDR3 is made up of 15 amino acids. The CDR3 reads CASRQGGSGNQPQHF. CDR3 sequence (DNA): TGTGCCAGCAGGCAGGGAGGTTCTGGGAATCAGCCCCAGCATTTT.

The V call is TRBV18, the J call TRBJ1-1, with D perhaps matching TRBD1 (6 bases). This CDR3 has 13 residues. Germline V CDR1 and CDR2: KGHSH, LQKENI. Trimming removed 0 bases from V and 8 bases from J, with 10 bases in between. CDR3 region: CASSPPGAGEAFF. Here the CDR3 DNA reads TGTGCCAGCTCACCACCGGGGGCTGGGGAAGCTTTCTTT.

This chain links TRBV14 with TRBJ2-1; D not certain. This CDR3 region has 14 residues. Trimming shortened V by 1 base and J by 9 bases, and 13 bases separated the two germline ends. Germline loops: CDR1 SGHDN, CDR2 FVKESK. CDR3 residues: CASSQGASLVEQFF. The CDR3 DNA is TGTGCCAGCAGCCAAGGAGCGAGCCTCGTTGAGCAGTTCTTC.

V is TRBV4-1 and J is TRBJ2-7; D is perhaps TRBD2 (5 bases). Trimming shortened V by 0 bases and J by 2 bases, and 8 bases separated the two germline ends. The CDR3 is 14 amino acids. Germline V gene sequence: CDR1 MGHRA, CDR2 YSYEKL. The CDR3 sequence: CASSQDTGTYEQYF. The CDR3 DNA is TGCGCCAGCAGCCAAGATACGGGGACCTACGAGCAGTACTTC.

The rearrangement links TRBV7-6 to TRBJ2-7, with D perhaps matching TRBD1 or TRBD2 (5 bases each). Trimming stripped 5 bases from V and 7 bases from J, with 24 bases between. Germline lookup yields CDR1 SGHVS and CDR2 FNYEAQ. This CDR3 comprises 16 residues. CDR3 nucleotides: TGTGCCAGCAGCCTAAACCCCGGGGACGGTTCGGAGGAGCAGTACTTC. The encoded protein is CASSLNPGDGSEEQYF.